The entry that follows covers one T cell receptor (beta chain) sequence. Its antigen is still unknown. Produced via immunoSEQ multiplex PCR; TCRdb's table is partial and in-frame only. There are about 35,000 clones in the sample; about 80% occur only once, and 10% to 13% lies in the top ten. The CDR3 runs to 16 residues. The trim removed 3 bases at V and 4 bases at J, leaving 5 bases unmatched. Germline CDR1 is KGHSH and CDR2 is LQKENI. These data originate in a study of PD-L1 blockade in urothelial cancer. About the study: Each patient had 0 to 3 earlier chemotherapy regimens. Timepoints chosen for blood analysis were 3 weeks (second dose) and 6 weeks after treatment start. Regarding the study as a whole: Durable-benefit patients expanded tumor-associated blood clones more at 3 weeks.

The time point: peripheral blood 6 weeks after treatment start. The chain recombines TRBV18 with TRBJ2-3, with 12 bases aligning to TRBD2. The clonotype originates from a man between 35 and 55 years old with urothelial cancer. The source was PBMCs, collected around atezolizumab (anti-PD-L1) treatment. The CDR3 protein is CASSPPTSGRADTQYF. CDR3 DNA: TGTGCCAGCTCACCCCCGACTAGCGGGAGAGCAGATACGCAGTATTTT.